This T cell receptor (beta chain) was observed in a study of CD8 T cells in Susac syndrome. About the study: Blood was drawn from Susac syndrome patients while they were therapy-naive, on corticosteroids, or on intravenous immunoglobulin alone.

Study results and caveats: Maximal CD8+ clonal expansion in Susac was observed within TEMRA cells and among active patients.

With regard to this clonotype: Its specificity is not known.

Germline V gene data show CDR1 as ENHRY and CDR2 as SYGVKD. CDR3 size: 12 residues. Trimming took off 2 bases at V and 5 bases at J, with 7 bases between the two ends. Random-hexamer reverse transcription was applied to roughly 0.5 to 1 ug RNA. An immunoSEQ multiplex PCR generated amplified TCR beta CDR3 products spanning 54 Vbeta and 13 Jbeta. A single record per CDR3 protein comes from TCRdb applying MiXCR to the immunoSEQ multiplex PCR reads. The repertoire holds 75,000 to 95,000 distinct CDR3 sequences, 95% to 96% seen once, with more than 0.5% in the top ten. What was sequenced was CD8+ T cells from PBMCs. The genes are TRBV10-3 and TRBJ2-7; D gene uncertain. The TCR originated in a human donor with Susac syndrome. The CDR3 DNA follows: TGTGCCATCAGTGAGGCAGTCGACGAGCAGTACTTC. Translation: CAISEAVDEQYF.